The 14 T cell receptor beta chains presented below share a single source sample, sequenced in a study of T cell responses to AZD1222 COVID-19 vaccine. Data came from immunoSEQ multiplex PCR; TCRdb stores just in-frame clones and leaves some out. The table records around 120,000 clones, around nine tenths of them present only once. Sequenced material: peripheral blood, taken 28 days after the second AZD1222 dose. These receptors were collected from an adult who received the AZD1222 COVID-19 vaccine.

This CDR3 is CASSLGVGEFRAFF. The CDR3 region has the DNA TGTGCCAGCAGCTTAGGGGTGGGAGAATTTCGAGCTTTCTTT. V usage is TRBV7-9 and J usage is TRBJ1-1, with no clear D. The CDR3 runs to 14 residues. Per germline, CDR1 SEHNR and CDR2 FQNEAQ (reference sequence). V lost 1 base to trimming and J lost 10 bases, with 16 bases between them.

The chain uses TRBV6-4 and TRBJ2-1; TRBD2 matches 8 bases. The CDR3 has 16 residues. After removal of 0 bases from V and 4 bases from J, the junction contained 5 bases not matched to a gene. The germline CDR1 and CDR2 sequences are MRHNA and SNTAGT. CDR3 in amino acids: CASSDSAGGPYNEQFF. CDR3 DNA: TGTGCCAGCAGTGACTCGGCGGGGGGTCCTTACAATGAGCAGTTCTTC.

V is TRBV7-2 and J is TRBJ1-2; 8 nucleotides align to TRBD1. V was pared by 4 bases and J by 11 bases, with 3 bases of the junction left unmatched. The CDR3 runs to 11 residues. Germline CDR1 SGHTA, CDR2 FQGNSA. The CDR3 nucleotides are TGTGCCAGCAGCTCTAGGACAGGGTACACCTTC. It translates to CASSSRTGYTF.

J is TRBJ2-1 and V is TRBV29-1; 7 bases fit TRBD2. J lost 4 bases, V lost 4 bases, and 4 bases had no gene match. The CDR3 loop spans 13 amino acids. The germline V gene has CDR1 SQVTM and CDR2 ANQGSEA. DNA of the CDR3: TGCAGCGTTGTTCTAGCGGTTTACAATGAGCAGTTCTTC. Translating gives CSVVLAVYNEQFF.

J is TRBJ2-3 and V is TRBV24-1; D gene ambiguous. This CDR3 has 17 amino acids. The V end lost 0 bases, the J end lost 2 bases, and 14 bases lay between the germline ends. Germline V gene sequence: CDR1 KGHDR, CDR2 SFDVKD. The CDR3 sequence: CATSDLPDKRNTDTQYF. The CDR3 bases are TGTGCCACCAGTGATTTGCCTGATAAAAGGAACACAGATACGCAGTATTTT.

V is TRBV2 and J is TRBJ2-1, with TRBD2 matching over 9 bases. V trimming: 5 bases; J trimming: 11 bases; junction bases outside the gene matches: 10. This CDR3 is 14 amino acids long. CDR1 and CDR2 (germline): SNHLY, FYNNEI. CDR3 in amino acids: CASSRGLANDKQFF. Written as DNA, the CDR3 is TGTGCCAGCAGTCGCGGACTAGCGAACGATAAGCAGTTCTTC.

As concerns this clone: This CDR3 is also generated by other DNA sequences in the sample. The chain employs TRBV29-1 and TRBJ1-2; D unresolved. V was cut by 1 base and J by 4 bases, with 4 bases left in between. The CDR3 sequence is 11 residues long. Germline-derived CDR1 and CDR2 are SQVTM and ANQGSEA. CDR3 nucleotide sequence: TGCAGCGTTGAAGTGGGCTATGGCTACACCTTC. Its protein is CSVEVGYGYTF.

The CDR3 protein is CAWSPGEQPQHF. CDR3 sequence (DNA): TGTGCCTGGAGTCCCGGGGAACAGCCCCAGCATTTT. This sequence joins TRBV30 and TRBJ1-5, with D unresolved. V shed 2 bases and J shed 7 bases, with 9 bases lying between them. CDR1 is GTSNPN and CDR2 is SVGIG in the germline V gene (reference sequence). This CDR3 contains 12 residues.

The chain is built from TRBV7-2 and TRBJ2-1; D is unclear. V lost 6 bases, J lost 4 bases, and 7 bases lay in between. Germline CDR1 SGHTA, CDR2 FQGNSA. This CDR3 is 12 amino acids long. CDR3 sequence reads: CASSGVYNEQFF. In DNA form, the CDR3 reads TGTGCCAGCAGTGGGGTTTACAATGAGCAGTTCTTC.

J is TRBJ1-1 and V is TRBV3-1 (or the pseudogene TRBV3-2); unclear D gene. V was pared by 2 bases and J by 0 bases, with 10 bases between. CDR1 is LGHDT, CDR2 YNNKEL, per germline (reference sequence). This CDR3 comprises 15 residues. CDR3 DNA: TGTGCCAGCAGCCAACCCAAGCCCTTGAACACTGAAGCTTTCTTT. Translated: CASSQPKPLNTEAFF.

This chain uses TRBV18 with TRBJ1-6; tentative D call: TRBD1 (6 bases). V dropped 0 bases and J dropped 7 bases, with 13 bases sitting between them. Germline CDR1 reads KGHSH; CDR2 reads LQKENI. There are 16 residues in the CDR3. CDR3 nucleotides: TGTGCCAGCTCACCACCGAATGGGGGCGAGAATTCACCCCTCCACTTT. Translation gives CASSPPNGGENSPLHF.

This rearrangement joins TRBV2 to TRBJ1-5, with D unresolved. The ends were cut back, 6 bases at V and 2 bases at J, with 8 bases in the middle. CDR1 and CDR2 (germline): SNHLY, FYNNEI. This CDR3 contains 13 residues. Here the CDR3 reads CASRLEGNQPQHF. The CDR3 DNA reads TGTGCCAGCAGATTGGAAGGCAATCAGCCCCAGCATTTT.

CDR3 sequence reads: CASSLSGWDTQYF. The CDR3 DNA is TGTGCCAGCAGTTTATCGGGGTGGGATACGCAGTATTTT. This sequence joins TRBV27 and TRBJ2-3; no reliable D call. The ends were cut back, 0 bases at V and 6 bases at J, with 7 bases in the middle. The CDR3 has 13 amino acids. Per germline, CDR1 MNHEY and CDR2 SMNVEV (reference sequence).

This chain uses TRBV24-1 with TRBJ1-1; possible D gene TRBD1, 6 bases. Trimming pared 12 bases from V and 5 bases from J, leaving 18 bases between. This CDR3 is 13 amino acids long. Germline CDR1 and CDR2: KGHDR and SFDVKD. CDR3 sequence: CAPRKQGGTEAFF. The CDR3 nucleotides read TGTGCCCCACGCAAACAGGGTGGAACTGAAGCTTTCTTT.